The T cell receptor beta chain described here comes from a study of cytomegalovirus exposure and HLA in healthy donors (dated by TCRdb to about 2017). Study-level background: According to an earlier analysis of 550 to 750 of the donors, roughly 180 million T cells yielded over 100 million unique TCR beta sequences and about 300 Gb of sequence data. The study combined high-throughput TCR immunosequencing, statistical association of individual TCRs with disease status, and machine learning to predict cytomegalovirus infection status. The study profiled the T cell repertoires of some 610 subjects by immunosequencing and related them to cytomegalovirus serostatus. About 5 DR-DQ haplotypes were handled as single units for association and clustering, since linkage in the cohort was strong. Across some 400 genotyped donors of the cohort, an average of roughly 200,000 unique TCR beta nucleotide sequences per donor were sequenced, and roughly a sixth of those sequences were non-productive. HLA typing included class I and class II loci at four-digit resolution. The study aimed to test whether signatures of past pathogen exposure could be identified by cataloging public T cell receptors. The genetic ancestry cluster associated with self-reported Caucasian donors included 80% to 90% of the approximately 430 genotyped donors. To decide whether each TCR beta V gene segment behaved as functional or pseudogenic, an earlier analysis of fewer than 750 of the donors relied on high-throughput TCR beta sequencing. In a later analysis, previously published TCR beta repertoires from roughly 710 donors were re-analyzed and high-resolution HLA genotyping was added so that TCR occurrence patterns could be studied. Roughly 310 gigabases of sequencing data and approximately 85 million unique TCR sequences were included in an early release covering around 650 HLA-typed donors. Typing coverage differed by locus: A, B, C, DRB1 and DQB1 were typed in roughly 620-640 donors, DQA1 in about 550, DPA1 in some 600, and DPB1 in 450 to 480. In a later genetic analysis, genome-wide SNP genotypes for about 55% of the roughly 700 donors were used, and that subset was treated as a discovery cohort. Donor age, sex, ethnicity and CMV serostatus were compiled alongside the repertoire data. Every discovery cohort repertoire had been produced on one sequencing platform. The later analysis used no new phenotypic data to find candidate immune exposures, relying instead on TCR beta sequences and their occurrence across donors. Along with the roughly 610-subject first cohort, a separate validation cohort of around 120 different subjects was used. On the study overall, not on this receptor specifically: Most TCR sequences were seen in very few donors, while some public TCRs were found in many individuals. A further reported finding was that TCR beta sequences accurately predicted the HLA-A and HLA-B alleles for most subjects in the first cohort. In an earlier analysis of 450 to 750 of the donors, most TCR beta V segments appeared in productive rearrangements about 87% or about 30% of the time, broadly matching IMGT annotations. In a later analysis, several top co-occurrence clusters were reported to appear linked to parvovirus B19, influenza, CMV and Epstein-Barr virus. The 87-base-pair reads could not distinguish some IMGT-functional V segments, including TRBV6-2 and TRBV6-3, so those segments were excluded. A few of the identified cytomegalovirus-associated TCR beta chains were confirmed in vitro to be specific for cytomegalovirus antigens. The classifier was reported to diagnose cytomegalovirus status with high specificity and sensitivity in both the original and validation cohorts. According to a later genetic analysis, donors in an Asian-associated ancestry cluster had fewer N-insertions in productive TCRs than the approximately 630-donor mean. A later genetic analysis associated a missense DCLRE1C variant with V-gene and J-gene trimming of TCR beta chains, and an independent cohort replicated the association. In a later analysis, the rate of TCR association differed among HLA loci, with DRB1 alleles having the most associated TCRs and HLA-C alleles having the fewest. Assigning TCR associations to individual alleles was difficult when HLA alleles, especially DR and DQ, strongly co-occurred. The presence/absence analyses assumed that sequencing depth was roughly uniform across donors, and that assumption may not be true. The cohort was sequenced for TCR beta chains only, and without alpha or paired-chain data the features that could be detected were limited. Because HLA typing was unavailable for some donors at each locus, only the typed subset was used in association tests. A group of highly shared sequence variants was considered likely to be a technical artifact of the sequencing pipeline. Linkage disequilibrium might explain the correlated functional status among segregating V segments, but an unknown experimental factor could not be excluded. The study listed 164 TCR beta chains as associated with cytomegalovirus. Because counts were too low, roughly 17 rarely observed V segments, including chromosome 9 orphons, were left out of the earlier analysis of a few hundred of the donors. A later analysis associated 15,000 to 20,000 TCR beta sequences with specific HLA alleles at a false discovery rate of 0.05. The only immune exposure information available for the cohort was CMV serostatus. According to the authors, the approach could potentially be generalized to other disease states and immunological phenotypes. In a later analysis, most CMV-associated TCR beta chains were found to appear HLA-restricted, with HLA associations seemingly driven largely by CMV exposure. In a later analysis, HLA-associated TCR beta chains were found to be more clonally expanded and to have lower generation probabilities than equally common non-associated chains.

Details on this clone: Its cognate antigen has yet to be identified. No much larger clonotype is one base removed from it; base qualities were not supplied.

Trimming removed 2 bases from V and 3 bases from J; the gene matches leave 14 bases unexplained. Including cysteine and phenylalanine, the CDR3 has 19 amino acids. Only the CDR3 portion is preserved as DNA: 57 bases, with reading frame beginning at the first base. The germline V gene (reference sequence) sets CDR1 to PRHDT and CDR2 to FYEKMQ. Receptors were amplified or captured by the immunoSEQ multiplex PCR assay. For the multiplex PCR, a mixture combining 60 forward primers for TCR Vbeta segments and 13 reverse primers for TCR Jbeta segments was used. The CDR3 region of rearranged TCR beta genes was amplified from genomic DNA by a multiplex PCR assay. The Illumina HiSeq System was used to sequence the amplified TCR beta libraries as 87-base-pair reads. For the original study's pipeline: Across the 670 or so repertoires, a later analysis counted 78 million or so unique TCR beta chains, 9.5 million to 12 million of which were shared by at least two donors. Raw reads were error-corrected and collapsed into unique sequences with a nearest-neighbor algorithm that merged closely related sequences to remove PCR and sequencing errors. CDR3 sequences were aligned to IMGT reference sequences to assign V, D and J gene segments. For a sequence to be retained, a match of at least six nucleotides to both a V gene segment and a J gene segment was required. Rearrangements were called productive when the CDR3 lacked stop codons and stayed in frame with V and J; all others were non-productive. CDR3 was defined by IMGT convention, running from the second conserved V-encoded cysteine to the conserved J-encoded phenylalanine. Sequences without an unambiguous match to a single V gene segment were excluded from the earlier analysis of almost 600 of the donors. In an earlier analysis of 450 to 750 of the donors, a V segment was called functional when productive rearrangements were above 56.7%, and segregating when the standard deviation between donors exceeded 5%. To diagnose cytomegalovirus status from the catalog of TCR beta chain sequences, a statistical classification framework was built. A later analysis assigned V and J genes by comparing TCR nucleotide sequences with IMGT/GENE-DB human TR gene sequences. Using the TCRdist pipeline, a later analysis assigned CDR3 sequences along with most-parsimonious VDJ recombination scenarios. In a later analysis, each TCR beta chain was defined by its CDR3 amino acid sequence together with its V-gene family, and reads without a unique V-gene family were excluded. To address suspected cross-contamination and a sequencing artifact, a later analysis removed under 600 highly shared, low-generation-probability nucleotide sequences. In a later analysis, a clonal expansion index for each public chain was calculated from normalized within-repertoire ranks of inferred template counts. A later analysis computed generation probabilities with a VDJ recombination model fitted to out-of-frame rearrangements, and checked the results against IGoR. In a later analysis, TCR-TCR, TCR-HLA and TCR-CMV co-occurrence was scored with hypergeometric tests, and a repertoire-size bias correction was applied to TCR pairs. False discovery rates were estimated in a later analysis by permuting HLA or CMV assignments 20 times. A later analysis grouped co-occurring TCRs with DBSCAN, adding TCRdist sequence similarity when clustering within HLA-allele-positive subsets. Co-occurrence clustering excluded repertoires with fewer than 30,000 or more than 120,000 public chains, plus five with anomalous nucleotide sharing. The clones in this table, taken by TCRdb from immuneACCESS, are in-frame only. Not every clone is retained; where verified, under half of the shortfall comes from an unresolved V gene, and the cause of the rest is unknown. V, J and clone size were drawn from that table, and D and trimming were deduced from the DNA. A total of about 110,000 clones appear in this sample, around 66% of them only once. In total, the top ten clones hold about 8.5% of the sample.

The cohort comprised around 690 healthy bone marrow donors. Cohort members were all nominally healthy when sampled, although unrecorded immune exposures were likely present. The donor was CMV seropositive and was included in the group of 250 to 300 seropositive cohort members. Every donor gave a peripheral blood sample, and the peripheral blood mononuclear cells from that sample were used for TCR beta sequencing. The Qiagen DNeasy Blood Extraction Kit was used to extract genomic DNA from the blood cell samples. Sequenced: PBMCs. Rearrangement joined TRBV13 to TRBJ2-1, with 9 bases in between that match TRBD2. The clonotype comes from a man younger than 35 in good health and CMV-seropositive. CDR3 loop: CASSLKLAGRGLLYNEQFF. The DNA is TGTGCCAGCAGCTTAAAACTAGCGGGTCGGGGCCTCCTCTACAATGAGCAGTTCTTC.